The next 25 T cell receptor beta chains were all read from a single sample in a study of blood T cell repertoires in COVID-19 (TCRdb year 2020). Library construction relied on the immunoSEQ multiplex PCR assay. In TCRdb, the immuneACCESS table is reduced to in-frame sequences with V and J assigned. These tables do not hold every clone; where another copy was compared, an unresolved V gene accounts for under half, and the others remain unexplained. The sample has about 190,000 clones on record, 84% of them singletons. The ten most abundant clones make up 3.2% of the sample. The source material was PBMCs or T cells enriched from blood (not recorded which). The receptor set was obtained from a woman in her 30s who had recovered from COVID-19.

The rearrangement links TRBV10-3 to TRBJ1-5; TRBD1 matches at 10 bases. V gave up 2 bases and J gave up 4 bases; unmatched junction bases: 2. The V gene's germline CDR1 is ENHRY and CDR2 SYGVKD. This CDR3 region has 15 residues. The CDR3 spells CAISEDRGLNQPQHF. The CDR3 DNA follows: TGTGCCATCAGTGAGGACAGGGGGCTGAATCAGCCCCAGCATTTT.

The J gene is TRBJ2-1, the V gene TRBV28; no reliable D call. The CDR3 runs to 11 residues. The germline V and J ends were trimmed by 6 bases and 3 bases, with 3 bases remaining between them. Germline CDR1 is MDHEN and CDR2 is SYDVKM. This CDR3 reads CASSNYNEQFF. The DNA for the CDR3 is TGTGCCAGCAGCAACTACAATGAGCAGTTCTTC.

This clone has only one observation. The chain joins TRBV7-8 to TRBJ2-3; 7 bases are shared with TRBD2. This CDR3 has 19 amino acids. The germline V gene has CDR1 SGHVS and CDR2 FQNEAQ. V lost 4 bases to trimming and J lost 8 bases; unmatched junction nucleotides: 24. Written as DNA, the CDR3 is TGTGCCAGCAGCTCCCCACCGGTAACGGGCGGGAGTAGGGTTCGTACGCAGTATTTT. Encoded protein: CASSSPPVTGGSRVRTQYF.

The chain recombines TRBV5-4 with TRBJ1-6, with D perhaps matching TRBD1 (6 bases). CDR3 length equals 17 residues. Trimming took off 1 base at V and 3 bases at J, with 14 bases between the two ends. CDR1 is SGHNT, CDR2 YYREEE, per germline (reference sequence). The CDR3 spells CASSLRPGADYNSPLHF. The CDR3 region has the DNA TGTGCCAGCAGCTTGAGGCCAGGGGCCGACTATAATTCACCCCTCCACTTT.

This chain uses TRBV7-3 with TRBJ2-1; possible D gene TRBD2, 6 bases. CDR3 length: 13 residues. V lost 5 bases to trimming and J lost 8 bases, with 13 bases between them. Germline lookup yields CDR1 SGHTA and CDR2 FQGTGA. CDR3 residues: CASSTTSTHEQFF. DNA of the CDR3: TGTGCCAGCAGCACGACTAGTACCCATGAGCAGTTCTTC.

There are a few counts of this clone. CDR3 nucleotide sequence: TGTGCCAGCAGTTTAGATCAGGGGGCAGGGACTGAAGCTTTCTTT. Protein product: CASSLDQGAGTEAFF. The chain employs TRBV27 and TRBJ1-1, with 8 bases identical to TRBD1. V was clipped by 2 bases and J by 5 bases; unmatched bases: 7. The CDR3 is made up of 15 amino acids. Germline CDR1 MNHEY, CDR2 SMNVEV (reference sequence).

The chain links TRBV5-5 to TRBJ1-1; the D gene is possibly TRBD1 (5 bases). Germline CDR1 and CDR2: SGHKS and YYEKEE (reference sequence). The CDR3 contains 12 residues. V lost 4 bases and J lost 7, with 11 bases in between. In DNA, the CDR3 is TGTGCCAGCAGCGGGGCCCGGCGTGAAGCTTTCTTT. It encodes CASSGARREAFF. Looking up the rest from reference TRBV5-5 and TRBJ1-1 gives the full variable domain: DAGVTQSPTHLIKTRGQQVTLRCSPISGHKSVSWYQQVLGQGPQFIFQYYEKEERGRGNFPDRFSARQFPNYSSELNVNALLLGDSALYLCASSGARREAFFGQGTRLTVV.

The chain employs TRBV19 and TRBJ1-2; 7 nucleotides align to TRBD1. This CDR3 contains 15 residues. CDR1 LNHDA and CDR2 SQIVND come from the germline V gene (reference sequence). The junction had 8 bases not matched to a gene; V was cut back by 3 bases and J by 4 bases. As DNA, the CDR3 is TGTGCCAGTAGTATCTACAGGGGCCTGGGCTATGGCTACACCTTC. This encodes CASSIYRGLGYGYTF.

This sequence joins TRBV19 and TRBJ1-5, with D unresolved. Trimming stripped 0 bases from V and 4 bases from J, with 13 bases between. In germline, CDR1 is LNHDA, CDR2 SQIVND (reference sequence). CDR3 length: 16 residues. The CDR3 bases are TGTGCCAGTAGTATAGACCCAGGCCCGCAGAATCAGCCCCAGCATTTT. Its protein product is CASSIDPGPQNQPQHF.

This chain connects TRBV2 to TRBJ2-5; 9 bases agree with TRBD1. Germline-derived CDR1 and CDR2 are SNHLY and FYNNEI. The CDR3 sequence is 15 residues long. Unmatched junction bases numbered 7, after V lost 3 bases and J lost 5 bases. CDR3 protein: CASSDRNRGLETQYF. The CDR3 DNA reads TGTGCCAGCAGTGACCGTAACAGGGGGCTGGAGACCCAGTACTTC.

The chain combines TRBV6-1 with TRBJ1-2; D remains unclear. Trimming pared 3 bases from V and 5 bases from J, leaving 19 bases between. This CDR3 is 16 amino acids long. Germline CDR1 is MNHNS and CDR2 is SASEGT. CDR3 in amino acids: CASSDDSNGKPYGYTF. CDR3 coding DNA: TGTGCCAGCAGTGATGATTCTAACGGGAAGCCTTATGGCTACACCTTC.

This chain uses TRBV5-1 with TRBJ1-1; a possible D gene is TRBD1 (5 bases). V shed 2 bases and J shed 4 bases, with 27 bases lying between them. The V gene's germline CDR1 is SGHRS and CDR2 YFSETQ. The CDR3 length is 19 residues. CDR3 DNA: TGCGCCAGCAGCTTAGTCCCGAGTAGGGGCGTAGCGGATCTCACTGAAGCTTTCTTT. It specifies CASSLVPSRGVADLTEAFF. Supplemented by reference TRBV5-1 and TRBJ1-1, the full variable domain reads KAGVTQTPRYLIKTRGQQVTLSCSPISGHRSVSWYQQTPGQGLQFLFEYFSETQRNKGNFPGRFSGRQFSNSRSEMNVSTLELGDSALYLCASSLVPSRGVADLTEAFFGQGTRLTVV.

V and J are TRBV3-1 (or the pseudogene TRBV3-2) and TRBJ1-6; D is perhaps TRBD1 (6 bases). Trimming removed 6 bases from V and 8 bases from J, with 20 bases in between. Germline CDR1 reads LGHDT; CDR2 reads YNNKEL (reference sequence). The CDR3 totals 16 residues. CDR3 nucleotide sequence: TGTGCCAGCAGTCTTCTTGGAGGGGGGGCCGATTCACCCCTCCACTTT. It translates to CASSLLGGGADSPLHF.

The rearrangement uses TRBV18 and TRBJ1-6; no reliable D call. Germline V gene lookup returns CDR1 KGHSH and CDR2 LQKENI. This CDR3 has 15 residues. V was trimmed by 0 bases and J by 7 bases, leaving 10 bases between them. The CDR3 reads CASSPPVPVNSPLHF. The CDR3 DNA reads as TGTGCCAGCTCACCACCCGTTCCAGTGAATTCACCCCTCCACTTT. Supplemented by reference TRBV18 and TRBJ1-6, the full variable domain reads NAGVMQNPRHLVRRRGQEARLRCSPMKGHSHVYWYRQLPEEGLKFMVYLQKENIIDESGMPKERFSAEFPKEGPSILRIQQVVRGDSAAYFCASSPPVPVNSPLHFGNGTRLTVT.

The chain recombines TRBV28 with TRBJ2-5, with no clear D. This CDR3 comprises 13 residues. The germline CDR1 and CDR2 sequences are MDHEN and SYDVKM. Trimming took off 7 bases at V and 3 bases at J, with 12 bases between the two ends. CDR3 residues: CASTKDSKETQYF. DNA of the CDR3: TGTGCCAGCACCAAAGATTCTAAAGAGACCCAGTACTTC.

The rearrangement links TRBV25-1 to TRBJ1-2; D perhaps matches TRBD1 (5 bases). The CDR3 totals 12 residues. Germline loops: CDR1 MGHDK, CDR2 SYGVNS. CDR3 DNA: TGTGCATCTGCAAGGGGTTTGGGTGGCTACACCTTC. Its translation: CASARGLGGYTF.

This clone was detected only a few times. J is TRBJ2-7 and V is TRBV10-3, with TRBD1 matching 9 bases. Germline loops: CDR1 ENHRY, CDR2 SYGVKD. CDR3 length equals 15 residues. With V trimmed by 6 bases and J by 6 bases, 12 bases remained unmatched. The CDR3: CAISPGDRVTGEQYF. In nucleotides, the CDR3 is TGTGCCATCAGCCCAGGGGACAGGGTAACAGGCGAGCAGTACTTC.

This sequence joins TRBV3-1 (or the pseudogene TRBV3-2) and TRBJ2-5; D gene uncertain. CDR3 length: 13 residues. Between the trimmed V and J ends, which lost 4 bases and 4 bases, there was a span of 10 bases. From germline, CDR1 is LGHDT and CDR2 YNNKEL (reference sequence). The CDR3: CASSPLTGETQYF. The CDR3 nucleotides are TGTGCCAGCAGCCCCCTTACTGGAGAGACCCAGTACTTC.

This chain links TRBV5-1 with TRBJ2-7, with TRBD2 as a possible D gene (5 bases). The CDR3 runs to 16 residues. Trimming left V 1 base short and J 0 bases short, with 14 bases between. Germline lookup yields CDR1 SGHRS and CDR2 YFSETQ. The CDR3 sequence is CASSLLILVSSYEQYF. Written as DNA, the CDR3 is TGCGCCAGCAGCTTGTTGATACTAGTGAGCTCCTACGAGCAGTACTTC.

The chain uses TRBV5-1 and TRBJ2-3, with D perhaps TRBD1 (5 bases). The germline V and J ends were trimmed by 2 bases and 2 bases, with 18 bases remaining between them. Germline values: CDR1 SGHRS, CDR2 YFSETQ. This CDR3 spans 17 amino acids. CDR3 DNA sequence: TGCGCCAGCAGCTTTGGTGCAGGGAATCCTGTCACAGATACGCAGTATTTT. Translated: CASSFGAGNPVTDTQYF.

The chain carries TRBV15 and TRBJ2-7; 8 bases line up with TRBD1. The CDR3 length is 14 residues. CDR1 LNHNV and CDR2 YYDKDF come from the germline V gene (reference sequence). V shed 5 bases and J 2 bases; nucleotides not matched to a gene: 5. CDR3: CATSPGTGPYEQYF. CDR3 bases: TGTGCCACCAGCCCCGGGACAGGTCCCTACGAGCAGTACTTC.

This clone was counted once. The chain links TRBV7-9 to TRBJ1-3; 7 bases agree with TRBD1. The germline V gene encodes CDR1 SEHNR and CDR2 FQNEAQ (reference sequence). The CDR3 runs 16 residues. V dropped 1 base and J dropped 2; count of bases not matched to a gene: 5. The CDR3 DNA is TGTGCCAGCAGCTTAGACAAGGGGGCGGCTGGAAACACCATATATTTT. Residues: CASSLDKGAAGNTIYF.

This sequence joins TRBV3-1 (or the pseudogene TRBV3-2) and TRBJ2-1; TRBD1 agrees at 8 bases. V shed 6 bases, J shed 3 bases, and the junction held 4 bases outside the gene matches. The CDR3 length is 14 residues. Germline values: CDR1 LGHDT, CDR2 YNNKEL (reference sequence). CDR3 in amino acids: CASRSTGGYNEQFF. The CDR3 DNA follows: TGTGCCAGCAGATCAACAGGGGGCTACAATGAGCAGTTCTTC.

This chain uses TRBV10-3 with TRBJ2-7; 7 positions match TRBD1. Germline-derived CDR1 and CDR2 are ENHRY and SYGVKD. Trimming removed 6 bases from V and 6 bases from J; junction bases left unmatched: 5. The CDR3 is 12 amino acids. The CDR3 region is CAIRPTGAEQYF. In DNA, the CDR3 is TGTGCCATCAGACCCACAGGGGCCGAGCAGTACTTC.

The chain couples TRBV28 to TRBJ2-4, with 7 bases that match TRBD2. V lost 5 bases, J lost 3 bases, and 10 bases stayed unmatched. This CDR3 is 16 amino acids long. CDR1 and CDR2 from the germline V gene are MDHEN and SYDVKM. The CDR3 coding sequence is TGTGCCAGCAGTGAAAGCGGGGCTGGCGGCAAAAACATTCAGTACTTC. Protein product: CASSESGAGGKNIQYF.